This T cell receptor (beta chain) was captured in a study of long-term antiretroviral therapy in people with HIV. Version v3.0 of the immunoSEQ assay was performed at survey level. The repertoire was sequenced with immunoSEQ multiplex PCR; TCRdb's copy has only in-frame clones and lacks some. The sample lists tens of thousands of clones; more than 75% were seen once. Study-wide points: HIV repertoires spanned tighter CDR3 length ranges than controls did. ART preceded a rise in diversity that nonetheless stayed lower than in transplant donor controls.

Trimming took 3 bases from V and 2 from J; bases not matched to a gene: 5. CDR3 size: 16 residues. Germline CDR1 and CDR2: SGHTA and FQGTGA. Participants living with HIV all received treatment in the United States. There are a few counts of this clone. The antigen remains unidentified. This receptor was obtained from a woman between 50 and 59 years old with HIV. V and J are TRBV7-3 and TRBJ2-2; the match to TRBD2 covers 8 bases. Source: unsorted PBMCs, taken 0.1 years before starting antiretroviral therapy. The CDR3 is CASSLKRGPNTGELFF. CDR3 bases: TGTGCCAGCAGCTTGAAGCGGGGGCCTAACACCGGGGAGCTGTTTTTT.